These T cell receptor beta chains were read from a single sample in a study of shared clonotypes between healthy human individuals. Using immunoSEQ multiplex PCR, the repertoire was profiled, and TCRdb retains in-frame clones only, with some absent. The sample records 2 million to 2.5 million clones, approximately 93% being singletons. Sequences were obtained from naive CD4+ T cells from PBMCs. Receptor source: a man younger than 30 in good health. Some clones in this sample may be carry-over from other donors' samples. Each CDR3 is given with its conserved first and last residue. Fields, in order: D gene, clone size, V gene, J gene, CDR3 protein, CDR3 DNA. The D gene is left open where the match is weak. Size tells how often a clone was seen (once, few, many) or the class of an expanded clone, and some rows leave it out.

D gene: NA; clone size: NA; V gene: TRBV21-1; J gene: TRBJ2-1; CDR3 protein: CASSNASGRSPNEQFF; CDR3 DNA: TGTGCCAGCAGCAACGCGAGCGGCCGGAGCCCTAATGAGCAGTTCTTC
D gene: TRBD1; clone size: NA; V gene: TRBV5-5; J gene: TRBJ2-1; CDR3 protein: CASSLGTGVRYNEQFF; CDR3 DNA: TGTGCCAGCAGCTTGGGGACAGGGGTTCGGTACAATGAGCAGTTCTTC
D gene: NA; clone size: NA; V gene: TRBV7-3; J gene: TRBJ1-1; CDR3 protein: CASSLIDGNTEAFF; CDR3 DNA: TGTGCCAGCAGCTTAATTGACGGTAACACTGAAGCTTTCTTT
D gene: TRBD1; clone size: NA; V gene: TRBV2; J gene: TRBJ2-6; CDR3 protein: CASRAGTGVGPGANVLTF; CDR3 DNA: TGTGCCAGCAGAGCCGGGACAGGGGTTGGTCCTGGGGCCAACGTCCTGACTTTC
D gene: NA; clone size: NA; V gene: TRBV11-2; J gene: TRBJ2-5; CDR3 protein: CASSQRQQETQYF; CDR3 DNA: TGTGCCAGCAGCCAGCGACAGCAAGAGACCCAGTACTTC
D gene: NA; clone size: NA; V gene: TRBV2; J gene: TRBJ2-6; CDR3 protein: CASRSNSGANVLTF; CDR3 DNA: TGTGCCAGCAGGTCGAACTCTGGGGCCAACGTCCTGACTTTC
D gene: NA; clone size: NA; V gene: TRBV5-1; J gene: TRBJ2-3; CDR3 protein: CASSLPSRTDTQYF; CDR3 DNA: TGCGCCAGCAGCTTGCCCAGCCGCACAGATACGCAGTATTTT
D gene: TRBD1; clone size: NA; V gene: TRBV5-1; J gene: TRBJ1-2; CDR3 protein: CASSLNRGQGYTF; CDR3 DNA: TGCGCCAGCAGCCTAAACAGGGGGCAAGGCTACACCTTC
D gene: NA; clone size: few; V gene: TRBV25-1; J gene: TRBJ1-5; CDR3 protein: CASSGTTGTPNQPQHF; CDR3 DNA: TGTGCCAGCAGTGGTACCACCGGGACACCCAATCAGCCCCAGCATTTT
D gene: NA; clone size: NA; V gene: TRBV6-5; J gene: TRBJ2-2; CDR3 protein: CASMGQQWGELFF; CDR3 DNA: TGTGCCAGCATGGGACAACAATGGGGGGAGCTGTTTTTT